This record covers a single T cell receptor beta chain. This sample is drawn from a study of blood T cell repertoires in COVID-19. Measured with immunoSEQ multiplex PCR; TCRdb has only the in-frame clones, and not every one. The sample records some 150,000 clones, around 83% being singletons. Per the germline V gene, CDR1 is SGHAT and CDR2 is FQNNGV. CDR3 length equals 15 residues. Trimming shortened V by 2 bases and J by 4 bases, and 14 bases separated the two germline ends. Sequenced input: peripheral blood. The chain combines TRBV11-2 with TRBJ1-1; D gene ambiguous. This TCR was sampled from a woman aged 55-75 years with acute or convalescent COVID-19. CDR3 loop: CASSLRRQLSTEAFF. The CDR3 nucleotides read TGTGCCAGCAGCTTAAGACGTCAACTATCCACTGAAGCTTTCTTT.